This T cell receptor beta chain was retrieved from a study of blood T cells in healthy people across ages. Of note for this clonotype: Its antigen is as yet unknown.

Using a J-beta primer mix together with a sample-barcoded 5' primer, a second PCR was run for roughly 6 to 11 cycles. The template-switch adaptor was a 5' adaptor with 12 random nucleotides. It tagged each cDNA molecule. TCRdb reprocessed the 5' RACE reads via MiXCR and lists one record per CDR3 protein. The table lists roughly 2 million distinct CDR3 sequences, approximately 50% of them singletons, with roughly 2.1% in the top ten. Study-level points and caveats: Age brought a roughly linear fall in TCR beta diversity measured per million T cells. Diversity was estimated from one million T cells, and these estimates were considered underestimates.

V lost 3 bases and J lost 5; bases outside the gene matches: 3. The germline CDR1 and CDR2 sequences are SGHDN and FVKESK. The CDR3 consists of 14 residues. This TCR was recovered from a woman aged 40 to 50 in good health. The sequencing input was blood. V usage is TRBV14 and J usage is TRBJ2-3, with 9 positions matching TRBD2. The CDR3 spells CASSQRGGGDTQYF. As DNA, the CDR3 is TGTGCCAGCAGCCAGCGGGGGGGCGGAGATACGCAGTATTTT.